This TCR beta chain was identified in a study of CD8 T cells in ankylosing spondylitis. Using its own MiXCR run on the 5' RACE reads, TCRdb lists one record per CDR3 protein. The sample holds 500,000 or so distinct CDR3 sequences, approximately 5.3% seen once. This clonotype was counted many times. What it recognizes is unknown. After removal of 0 bases from V and 5 bases from J, the junction contained 16 bases not matched to a gene. This CDR3 has 19 residues. CDR1 LGHNA and CDR2 YNFKEQ come from the germline V gene. Findings of the study overall: A TCR beta motif made of 7 to 9 highly homologous variants seemed typical of ankylosing spondylitis blood.

The sequence derives from a male donor with ankylosing spondylitis. The chain links TRBV4-2 to TRBJ2-5; 9 bases are a match to TRBD2. The sequencing sample was made of blood, either unsorted or a sorted T cell fraction (not recorded which). CDR3 coding DNA: TGTGCCAGCAGCCAAGAGGGCACTCGACTAGCGGAGAGGTGGGAGACCCAGTACTTC. The encoded protein is CASSQEGTRLAERWETQYF.